Presented here are 4 T cell receptor beta chains from one specimen sequenced in a study of blood T cell repertoires in COVID-19. Libraries were prepared by immunoSEQ multiplex PCR; TCRdb keeps only in-frame clonotypes and omits some of them. The table records about 200,000 clones, about 93% of them present only once. Source material: peripheral blood. Receptor source: a man between 25 and 39 years old with COVID-19, enrolled during active disease.

This clone was observed a few times. The genes are TRBV12-3 or TRBV12-4 and TRBJ2-1, with 7 bases identical to TRBD2. Trimming cost V 5 bases and J 12 bases; bases outside gene matches: 10. CDR3 size: 13 residues. DNA of the CDR3: TGTGCCAGCAGTCCCGGGGAGGGCGTTGGGCAGTTCTTC. Protein product: CASSPGEGVGQFF.

The V gene is TRBV7-2, the J gene TRBJ2-1; 8 bases match TRBD2. The CDR3 extends over 13 amino acids. J was trimmed by 4 bases and V by 9 bases; bases with no gene match: 5. Germline V gene data show CDR1 as SGHTA and CDR2 as FQGNSA. CDR3 loop: CARAGGMYNEQFF. In nucleotides, the CDR3 is TGTGCCAGGGCGGGGGGCATGTACAATGAGCAGTTCTTC.

V gene TRBV29-1 combines with J gene TRBJ1-3; 7 bases match TRBD1. Germline V gene lookup returns CDR1 SQVTM and CDR2 ANQGSEA. Trimming removed 4 bases from V and 0 bases from J; junction bases left unmatched: 3. This CDR3 region has 14 residues. The CDR3: CSVVGQHSGNTIYF. The CDR3 bases are TGCAGCGTTGTGGGACAGCACTCTGGAAACACCATATATTTT.

The V call is TRBV28, the J call TRBJ1-6; TRBD1 agrees at 7 bases. This CDR3 is built from 15 residues. From germline, CDR1 is MDHEN and CDR2 SYDVKM. Losses at the gene ends were 5 bases for V and 7 bases for J; bases not matched to a gene: 8. CDR3 protein: CASSRDSPGNSPLHF. In DNA form, the CDR3 reads TGTGCCAGCAGTAGGGACAGTCCGGGCAATTCACCCCTCCACTTT.